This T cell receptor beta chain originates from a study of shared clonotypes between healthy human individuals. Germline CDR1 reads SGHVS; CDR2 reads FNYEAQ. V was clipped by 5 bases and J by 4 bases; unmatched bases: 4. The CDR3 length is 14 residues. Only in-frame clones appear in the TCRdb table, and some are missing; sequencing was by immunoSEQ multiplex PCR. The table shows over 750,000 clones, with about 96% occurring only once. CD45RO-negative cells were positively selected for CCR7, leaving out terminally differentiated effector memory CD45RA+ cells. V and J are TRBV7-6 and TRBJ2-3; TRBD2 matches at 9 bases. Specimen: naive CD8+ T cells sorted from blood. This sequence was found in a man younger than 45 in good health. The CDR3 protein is CASSRAGGADTQYF. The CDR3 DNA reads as TGTGCCAGCAGCAGAGCGGGAGGTGCAGATACGCAGTATTTT. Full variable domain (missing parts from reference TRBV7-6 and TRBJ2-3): GAGVSQSPRYKVTKRGQDVALRCDPISGHVSLYWYRQALGQGPEFLTYFNYEAQQDKSGLPNDRFSAERPEGSISTLTIQRTEQRDSAMYRCASSRAGGADTQYFGPGTRLTVL.